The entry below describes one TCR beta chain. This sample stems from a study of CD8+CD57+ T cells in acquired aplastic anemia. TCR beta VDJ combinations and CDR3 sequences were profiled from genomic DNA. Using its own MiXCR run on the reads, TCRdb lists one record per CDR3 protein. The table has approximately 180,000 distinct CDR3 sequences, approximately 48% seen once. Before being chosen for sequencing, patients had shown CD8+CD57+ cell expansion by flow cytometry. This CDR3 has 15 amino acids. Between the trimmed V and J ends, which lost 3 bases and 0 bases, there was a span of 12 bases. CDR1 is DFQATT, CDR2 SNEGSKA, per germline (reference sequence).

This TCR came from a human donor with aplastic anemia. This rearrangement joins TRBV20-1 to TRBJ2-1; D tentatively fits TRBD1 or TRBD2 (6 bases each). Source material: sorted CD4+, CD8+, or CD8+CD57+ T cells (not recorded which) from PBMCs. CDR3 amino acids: CSASGGQSSYNEQFF. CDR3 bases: TGCAGTGCTAGCGGGGGCCAGAGCTCCTACAATGAGCAGTTCTTC.